This TCR beta chain came from a study of vaccination effects on CD4 cells after COVID-19. Study-wide context: Specimens were obtained from a couple of convalescent patients 16 days and one week prior to vaccination.

Before any sequencing was done, the ViraFEST assay used viral peptide pools to expand antigen-specific CD4+ T cells. With more than nine days of culture completed, CD4+ T cells were isolated. By PCR, the person was confirmed to have had SARS-CoV-2 infection between March and December 2020. CDR3 length: 15 residues. Losses at the gene ends were 5 bases for V and 4 bases for J; bases not matched to a gene: 7. Germline V gives CDR1 LNHDA, CDR2 SQIVND (reference sequence). The table lists this clone with a few counts. Its antigen is undetermined. Regarding the study as a whole: Late after vaccination, infection- and vaccine-induced clones showed marked clonal contraction. Small numbers of convalescent patients limited the study. It also lacked early post-infection timepoints.

The repertoire was sequenced with immunoSEQ multiplex PCR; TCRdb's copy has only in-frame clones and lacks some. The sample lists about 24,000 clones, 76% seen once, with 16% in the top ten. The sample in question was CD4+ T cells from PBMCs cultured with SARS-CoV-2 spike peptides, obtained before COVID-19 vaccination. The chain uses TRBV19 and TRBJ2-5, with 10 positions matching TRBD2. This sequence originates from a human donor who had a prior SARS-CoV-2 infection. CDR3 region: CASSPSGGAGETQYF. The CDR3 nucleotides read TGTGCCAGTAGTCCAAGCGGGGGGGCCGGAGAGACCCAGTACTTC.